The TCR beta chain under discussion was sequenced for a study of CD8+ T cells in alopecia areata. General observations from the study: With tofacitinib ongoing, many expanded lesional clones persisted in both scalp and blood. Sharing of TCR sequences between patients (possibly for HLA-related reasons) was less clear than in mice.

Extracted RNA was reverse transcribed, and the resulting cDNA served as sequencing template. Here immunoSEQ multiplex PCR was the method, and the copy in TCRdb shows in-frame clones only, minus some. The profile covers some 180,000 clones, with 50% to 65% appearing a single time and 10% to 11% taken by the ten largest. This clone was found a few times. The antigen remains unidentified. The treatment denotes: oral pan-JAK inhibitor, 5-10 mg twice daily. The receptor was isolated from a human donor with alopecia areata. The sequenced sample was CD8+ T cells sorted from blood, obtained at week 24, from a patient treated with tofacitinib.

CDR3 sequence: CASGLGGAPNTEAFF. CDR3 in DNA: TGTGCTAGTGGTTTGGGGGGAGCACCGAACACTGAAGCTTTCTTT. The J gene is TRBJ1-1, the V gene TRBV12-5; D remains unclear. The CDR3 has 15 residues. CDR1 and CDR2 (germline): LGHNT, FRNRAP. Trimming left V 1 base short and J 1 base short, with 10 bases between.